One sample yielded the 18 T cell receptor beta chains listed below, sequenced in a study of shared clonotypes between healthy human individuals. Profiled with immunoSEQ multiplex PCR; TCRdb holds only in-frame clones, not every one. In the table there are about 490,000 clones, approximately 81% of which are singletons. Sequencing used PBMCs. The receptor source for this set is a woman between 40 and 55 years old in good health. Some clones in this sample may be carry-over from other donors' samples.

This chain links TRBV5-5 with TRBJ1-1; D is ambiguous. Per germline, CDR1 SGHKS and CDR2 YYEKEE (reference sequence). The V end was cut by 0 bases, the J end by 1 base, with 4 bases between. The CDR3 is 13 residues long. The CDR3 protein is CASSLDPNTEAFF. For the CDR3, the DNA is TGTGCCAGCAGCTTGGACCCGAACACTGAAGCTTTCTTT.

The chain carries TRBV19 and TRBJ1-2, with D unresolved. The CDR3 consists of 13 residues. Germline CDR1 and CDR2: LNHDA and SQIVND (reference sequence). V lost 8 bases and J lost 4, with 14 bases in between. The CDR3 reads CASGATGSYGYTF. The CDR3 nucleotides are TGTGCCAGTGGCGCGACGGGTTCCTATGGCTACACCTTC.

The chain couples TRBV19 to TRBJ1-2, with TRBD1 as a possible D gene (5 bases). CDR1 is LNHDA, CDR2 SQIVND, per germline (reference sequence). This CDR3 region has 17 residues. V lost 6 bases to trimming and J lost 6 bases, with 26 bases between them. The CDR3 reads CASSVIHDRALQDGYTF. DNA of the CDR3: TGTGCCAGTAGCGTTATCCATGACCGGGCCCTACAGGATGGCTACACCTTC.

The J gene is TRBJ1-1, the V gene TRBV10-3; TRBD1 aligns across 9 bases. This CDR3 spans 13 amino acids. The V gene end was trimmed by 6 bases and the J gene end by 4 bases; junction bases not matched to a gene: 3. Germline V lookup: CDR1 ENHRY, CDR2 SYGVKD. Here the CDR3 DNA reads TGTGCCATCAGGGGACAGGGTTTCACTGAAGCTTTCTTT. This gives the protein CAIRGQGFTEAFF.

CDR3 amino acids: CASGGGAPGVTDTQYF. For the CDR3, the DNA is TGTGCCAGCGGAGGGGGGGCCCCTGGGGTCACAGATACGCAGTATTTT. The chain links TRBV10-3 to TRBJ2-3, with a weak D call TRBD2 (7 bases). Per germline, CDR1 ENHRY and CDR2 SYGVKD. This CDR3 spans 16 amino acids. V was cut by 10 bases and J by 2 bases, with 22 bases left in between.

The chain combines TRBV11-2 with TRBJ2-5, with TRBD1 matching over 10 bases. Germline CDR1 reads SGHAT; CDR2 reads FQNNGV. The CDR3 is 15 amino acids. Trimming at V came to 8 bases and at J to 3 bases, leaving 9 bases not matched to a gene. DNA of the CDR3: TGTGCCAGCGGCACCAGGGACAGGGGAAAAGAGACCCAGTACTTC. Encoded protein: CASGTRDRGKETQYF.

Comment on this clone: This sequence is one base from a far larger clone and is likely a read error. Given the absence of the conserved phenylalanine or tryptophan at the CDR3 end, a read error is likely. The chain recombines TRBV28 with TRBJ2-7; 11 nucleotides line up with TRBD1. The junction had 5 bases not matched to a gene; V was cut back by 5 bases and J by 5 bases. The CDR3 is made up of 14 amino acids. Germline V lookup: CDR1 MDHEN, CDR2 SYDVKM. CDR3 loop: CASSLGTGGNEQYL. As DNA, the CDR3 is TGTGCCAGCAGTCTAGGGACAGGGGGTAACGAGCAGTACCTC.

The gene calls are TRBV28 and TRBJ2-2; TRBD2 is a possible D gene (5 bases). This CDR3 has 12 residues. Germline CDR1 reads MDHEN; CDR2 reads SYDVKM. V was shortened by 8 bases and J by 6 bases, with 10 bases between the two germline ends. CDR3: CASLLAPGELFF. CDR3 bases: TGTGCCAGCCTTCTAGCCCCCGGGGAGCTGTTTTTT.

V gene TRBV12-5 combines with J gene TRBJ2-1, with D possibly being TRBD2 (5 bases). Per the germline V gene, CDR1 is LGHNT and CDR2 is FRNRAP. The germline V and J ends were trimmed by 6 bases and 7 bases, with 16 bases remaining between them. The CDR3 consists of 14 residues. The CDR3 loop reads CASGTGLAINEQFF. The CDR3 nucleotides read TGTGCTAGTGGCACCGGGCTAGCAATTAATGAGCAGTTCTTC.

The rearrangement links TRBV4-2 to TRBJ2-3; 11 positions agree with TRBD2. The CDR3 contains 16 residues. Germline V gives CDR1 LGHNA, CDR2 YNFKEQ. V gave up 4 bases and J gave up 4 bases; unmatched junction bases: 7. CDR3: CASSLFSGRASDTQYF. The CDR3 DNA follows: TGTGCCAGCAGCCTATTTAGCGGGAGGGCTTCAGATACGCAGTATTTT.

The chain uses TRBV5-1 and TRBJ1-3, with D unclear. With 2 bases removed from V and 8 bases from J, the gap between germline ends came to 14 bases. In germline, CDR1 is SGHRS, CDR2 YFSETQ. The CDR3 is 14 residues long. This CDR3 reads CASSLQADGDTIYF. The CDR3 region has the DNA TGCGCCAGCAGCTTACAAGCGGACGGGGACACCATATATTTT.

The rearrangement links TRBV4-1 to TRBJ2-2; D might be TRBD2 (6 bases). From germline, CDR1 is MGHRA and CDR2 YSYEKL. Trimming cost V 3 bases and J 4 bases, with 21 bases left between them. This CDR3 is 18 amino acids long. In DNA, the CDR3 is TGCGCCAGCAGCCAGGTACTTCGTCGGGAGTTGGGCACCGGGGAGCTGTTTTTT. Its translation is CASSQVLRRELGTGELFF.

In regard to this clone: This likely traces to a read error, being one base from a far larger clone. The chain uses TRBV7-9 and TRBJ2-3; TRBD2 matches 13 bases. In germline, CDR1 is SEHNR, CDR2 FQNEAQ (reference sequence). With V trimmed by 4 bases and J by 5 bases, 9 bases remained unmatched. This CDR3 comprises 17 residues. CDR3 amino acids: CASSYPGLAGWKDTQYF. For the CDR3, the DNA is TGTGCCAGCAGCTACCCGGGACTAGCGGGATGGAAAGATACGCAGTATTTT.

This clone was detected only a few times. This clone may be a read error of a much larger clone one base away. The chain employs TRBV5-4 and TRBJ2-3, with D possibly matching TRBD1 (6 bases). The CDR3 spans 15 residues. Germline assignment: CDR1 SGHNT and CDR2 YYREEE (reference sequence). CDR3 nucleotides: TGTGCCGGCAGTTGGGACACGAGCTCCACAGATACGCAGTATTTT. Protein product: CAGSWDTSSTDTQYF.

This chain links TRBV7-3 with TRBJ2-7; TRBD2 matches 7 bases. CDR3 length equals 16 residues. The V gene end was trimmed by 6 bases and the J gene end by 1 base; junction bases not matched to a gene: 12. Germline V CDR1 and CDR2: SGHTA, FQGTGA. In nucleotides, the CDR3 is TGTGCCAGCAGTCCAAACGCCCCTAGCGGTTCCTACGAGCAGTACTTC. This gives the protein CASSPNAPSGSYEQYF.

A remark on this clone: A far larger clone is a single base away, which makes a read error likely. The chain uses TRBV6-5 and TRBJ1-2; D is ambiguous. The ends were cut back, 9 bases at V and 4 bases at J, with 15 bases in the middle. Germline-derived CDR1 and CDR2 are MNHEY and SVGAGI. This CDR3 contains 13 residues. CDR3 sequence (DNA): TGTGCCAGACGGGTCCGGGCTAGCTATGGCTACACCTTC. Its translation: CARRVRASYGYTF.

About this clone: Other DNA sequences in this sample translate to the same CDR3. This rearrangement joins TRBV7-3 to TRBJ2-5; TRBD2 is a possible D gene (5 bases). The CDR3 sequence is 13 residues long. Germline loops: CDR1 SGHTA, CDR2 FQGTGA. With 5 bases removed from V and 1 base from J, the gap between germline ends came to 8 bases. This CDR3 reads CASSRGSQETQYF. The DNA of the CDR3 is TGTGCCAGCAGCCGAGGGAGCCAAGAGACCCAGTACTTC.

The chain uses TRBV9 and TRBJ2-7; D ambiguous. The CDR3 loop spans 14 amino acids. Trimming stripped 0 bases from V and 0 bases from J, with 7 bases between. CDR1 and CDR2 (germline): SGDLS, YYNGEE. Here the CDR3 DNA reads TGTGCCAGCAGCGTAGGGGCTAGCTCCTACGAGCAGTACTTC. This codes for CASSVGASSYEQYF.